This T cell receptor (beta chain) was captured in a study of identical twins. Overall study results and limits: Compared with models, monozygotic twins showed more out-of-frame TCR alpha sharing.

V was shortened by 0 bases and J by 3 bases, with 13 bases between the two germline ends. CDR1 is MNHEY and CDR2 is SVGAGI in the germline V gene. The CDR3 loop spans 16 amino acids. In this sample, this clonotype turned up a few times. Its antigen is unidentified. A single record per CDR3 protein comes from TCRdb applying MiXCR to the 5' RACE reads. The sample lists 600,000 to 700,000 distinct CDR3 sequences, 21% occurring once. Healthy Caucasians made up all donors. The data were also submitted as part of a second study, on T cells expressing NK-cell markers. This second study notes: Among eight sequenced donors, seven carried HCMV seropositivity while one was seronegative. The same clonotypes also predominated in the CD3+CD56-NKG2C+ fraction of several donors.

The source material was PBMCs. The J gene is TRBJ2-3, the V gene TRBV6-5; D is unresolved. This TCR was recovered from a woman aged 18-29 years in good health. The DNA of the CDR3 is TGTGCCAGCAGTTACTCTATCCCACGGATGACAGATACGCAGTATTTT. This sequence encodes CASSYSIPRMTDTQYF.